The rows below give T cell receptor beta chains drawn from one sample of a study of regulatory T cells in long-lasting Graves disease. TCRdb independently ran MiXCR on the multiplex PCR reads; one entry per CDR3 protein. In the table there are over 450,000 distinct CDR3 sequences, more than 10% of which are singletons. These data were likewise used in another study, on T cells in Graves' hyperthyroidism and ophthalmopathy.

Source: peripheral blood mononuclear cells (PBMCs), taken at new diagnosis, from a patient treated with antithyroid drugs. The receptors derive from a woman in her thirties with Graves disease. CDR3s leave out the opening cysteine and the closing phenylalanine or tryptophan. The size of a clone is reported for some rows only, either as once, few or many, or as a class for expanded clones.

many,TRBJ1-3,TRBV11-3,ASSFTTRGNTIY
many,TRBJ2-1,TRBV2,ASKMGGDEQF
many,TRBJ2-1,TRBV12-3/TRBV12-4,ASSPISSGVDDEQF
many,TRBJ1-2,TRBV20-1,SARGRVNYT
many,TRBJ2-1,TRBV27,ASSLWGPADNEQF
.,TRBJ1-1,TRBV7-2,ASSLEPREGTEAF
many,TRBJ2-7,TRBV7-9,ASSPSGGNHEQY
many,TRBJ2-1,TRBV28,ASGRLEQF
many,TRBJ2-7,TRBV6-5,ASSYSSGSYEQY
many,TRBJ1-1,TRBV30,AWSRAGKYPAF
.,TRBJ1-5,TRBV4-1,ASSQITGANQPQH
few,TRBJ2-3,TRBV6-2/TRBV6-3,ASRVWASGSGDTQY
many,TRBJ1-5,TRBV28,ASGTGGVKARQPQH
many,TRBJ2-1,TRBV6-5,ASSYAGGKHNEQF
many,TRBJ1-1,TRBV6-1,ASQRDLSYTEAF
.,TRBJ1-2,TRBV4-3,ASSQDYQVNYGYT
many,TRBJ2-1,TRBV11-1,ASSLAGTSRYNEQF
many,TRBJ2-5,TRBV28,ATRTPGGTQY
.,TRBJ1-5,TRBV4-2,ASSQEQGGSNQPQH
few,TRBJ1-2,TRBV13,ASSQTRGLSYGYT
many,TRBJ1-1,TRBV19,ASSIIIYGAEAF
few,TRBJ2-7,TRBV20-1,SARDRDGRTSGPYEQY
many,TRBJ2-7,TRBV7-9,ASSFWGSKTKGLSYEQY
many,TRBJ2-7,TRBV5-4,ASSLGPSGDPPYEQY
.,TRBJ1-5,TRBV12-3/TRBV12-4,ASSLAVNQPQH
few,TRBJ1-5,TRBV6-2/TRBV6-3,ASISTQGKGPYQPQH
.,TRBJ1-4,TRBV10-3,AISDEPESWVNEKLF
few,TRBJ1-5,TRBV20-1,SARDVGGFNQPQH
many,TRBJ2-1,TRBV27,ASSLGINNEQF
few,TRBJ1-2,TRBV5-1,ASSLGQGGSGSGYT
many,TRBJ2-7,TRBV3-1,ASSIAGVPGEQY
many,TRBJ2-7,TRBV11-2,ASSLALTSGRYEQY
few,TRBJ2-1,TRBV7-9,ASTPRGTSGTHEQF
many,TRBJ2-2,TRBV10-3,ATQDRRDTGELF
many,TRBJ1-1,TRBV27,ASSPGRGMNTEAF
many,TRBJ1-2,TRBV7-9,ASSSYRGSGYGYT
.,TRBJ2-2,TRBV18,ASPPGQGETGELF
few,TRBJ1-1,TRBV20-1,SARDPLGGTEAF
many,TRBJ1-6,TRBV12-3/TRBV12-4,ASSLRDSPLH
.,TRBJ2-2,TRBV6-2/TRBV6-3,ASSDRGGGELF
many,TRBJ1-5,TRBV19,ASSQLSLSNQPQH
many,TRBJ2-7,TRBV6-1,ASRKAWAEKGREQY
.,TRBJ2-2,TRBV9,ASSINKDRANTGELF
few,TRBJ1-2,TRBV5-1,ASSFGGQGIFSGGYT
.,TRBJ2-1,TRBV9,ASSNNPRLGYTYNEQF